This is a list of T cell receptor beta chains from one sample in a study of T cells in pancreatic ductal adenocarcinoma. The method was immunoSEQ multiplex PCR; TCRdb's version includes in-frame clones alone and lacks a portion of them. Of over 90,000 clones listed, roughly 96% are singletons. Sequences were obtained from PBMCs. The origin of the receptors is a human donor with pancreatic ductal adenocarcinoma. Each CDR3 is given with its conserved first and last residue.

J | length | V | CDR3
TRBJ2-7 | 13 | TRBV30 | CAWSHIKSYEQYF
TRBJ2-3 | 16 | TRBV28 | CASSFFSGRFSDTQYF
TRBJ2-7 | 18 | TRBV7-9 | CASSSAPGGLAGAYEQYF
TRBJ2-7 | 15 | TRBV6-5 | CASSYSGTPPYEQYF
TRBJ2-1 | 12 | TRBV2 | CASRNLGDEQFF
TRBJ2-7 | 13 | TRBV9 | CASSVTTGGEQYF
TRBJ2-7 | 10 | TRBV28 | CASRRSEQYF
TRBJ1-4 | 15 | TRBV28 | CASSSPGTGDEKLFF
TRBJ2-7 | 12 | TRBV2 | CASRAWLTEQYF
TRBJ2-7 | 12 | TRBV11-2 | CASSAGSYEQYF
TRBJ2-7 | 12 | TRBV5-4 | CASSLRGSEQYF
TRBJ1-4 | 13 | TRBV29-1 | CSGVGQGGEKLFF
TRBJ1-1 | 14 | TRBV28 | CASSLPGSQSEAFF
TRBJ1-1 | 15 | TRBV6-6 | CASSSTLQGEAEAFF
TRBJ1-1 | 13 | TRBV30 | CAWRKGVNTEAFF
TRBJ1-3 | 17 | TRBV4-2 | CASSQAQGGANGNTIYF
TRBJ2-2 | 14 | TRBV5-1 | CASSLGQFTGELFF
TRBJ2-7 | 15 | TRBV6-5 | CASRTDAGTHYEQYF
TRBJ2-4 | 13 | TRBV7-9 | CASSLTQKNIQYF
TRBJ2-1 | 15 | TRBV5-1 | CASSRTSGENNEQFF
TRBJ2-7 | 14 | TRBV27 | CASSHRQLGYEQYF
TRBJ2-7 | 14 | TRBV5-1 | CASSVRTGAYEQYF
TRBJ2-5 | 15 | TRBV7-3 | CASSLGQGIGETQYF
TRBJ2-2 | 18 | TRBV9 | CASSLSGSGLENTGELFF
TRBJ1-5 | 15 | TRBV10-3 | CAISETGAGNQPQHF
TRBJ1-5 | 13 | TRBV21-1 | CASTPGKNQPQHF
TRBJ2-1 | 16 | TRBV7-2 | CASSLPAGFSYNEQFF
TRBJ2-2 | 13 | TRBV29-1 | CSVELAGTGELFF
TRBJ2-1 | 15 | TRBV15 | CATSRDQLVAYEQFF
TRBJ2-6 | 17 | TRBV28 | CASSLRQGGTGANVLTF
TRBJ1-1 | 13 | TRBV9 | CASSVAWNTEAFF
TRBJ2-7 | 18 | TRBV7-3 | CASSLTGSTSGSFHEQYF
TRBJ2-5 | 16 | TRBV5-5 | CASTPSWGVRSETQYF
TRBJ1-1 | 17 | TRBV5-1 | CASSFGSVGFGGAEAFF
TRBJ2-3 | 16 | TRBV19 | CASSPRGHAHTDTQYF
TRBJ1-2 | 16 | TRBV5-6 | CASSSGLAGYGAFDTF
TRBJ2-2 | 15 | TRBV18 | CASSGHAGLAGELFF
TRBJ2-4 | 14 | TRBV11-2 | CASSSAGAGNIQYF
TRBJ2-7 | 12 | TRBV19 | CASRSEGGEQYF
TRBJ2-1 | 16 | TRBV30 | CAWNGAGGLGVNEQFF
TRBJ2-7 | 11 | TRBV6-5 | CASRAHYEQYF
TRBJ2-1 | 13 | TRBV2 | CASGRGSYNEQFF
TRBJ2-3 | 17 | TRBV30 | CAWVGLAVPLSTDTQYF
TRBJ2-1 | 19 | TRBV7-3 | CASSPVPTSGRSSYNEQFF
TRBJ2-2 | 17 | TRBV5-1 | CASSLRHGQTSSGELFF
TRBJ2-7 | 13 | TRBV10-3 | CAISIAGVREQYF
TRBJ2-5 | 13 | TRBV5-1 | CASSASHRETQYF
TRBJ2-7 | 18 | TRBV4-2 | CASSQDRASGVTSYEQYF
TRBJ1-2 | 13 | TRBV30 | CAWSTNGGSGYTF
TRBJ2-1 | 17 | TRBV18 | CASSPVTSGLRYNEQFF
TRBJ2-7 | 13 | TRBV19 | CASRGTGSHEQYF
TRBJ2-7 | 16 | TRBV27 | CASSTFPGTSGSEQYF
TRBJ2-5 | 15 | TRBV18 | CASSPDRGPGETQYF
TRBJ2-5 | 15 | TRBV5-1 | CASSFGGGTEETQYF
TRBJ2-7 | 16 | TRBV10-3 | CAISESNDGAAYEQYF
TRBJ1-4 | 15 | TRBV5-8 | CASSTRQGIGEKLFF
TRBJ2-1 | 13 | TRBV19 | CATAGSTYNEQFF